Sequencing of this TCR beta chain was carried out in a study of T cell repertoires in cytomegalovirus infection. One entry per CDR3 protein, called by TCRdb with MiXCR from the reads. The sample consists of around 430,000 distinct CDR3 sequences, roughly 43% of them appearing once. In regard to this clonotype: The antigen remains undetermined.

Germline V gene data show CDR1 as MDHEN and CDR2 as SYDVKM. The CDR3 length is 16 residues. J gave up 4 bases and V 3 bases, and 9 bases lay outside the gene matches. The rearrangement uses TRBV28 and TRBJ2-5; 9 bases fit TRBD1. The sample consisted of cultured PBMCs, taken from culture after CMV antigen stimulation. The sequence derives from a human donor in good health (CMV status not recorded). Some clones in this sample may be carry-over from other donors' samples. The CDR3 reads CASSLGGQGGLETQYF. For the CDR3, the DNA is TGTGCCAGCAGTTTGGGGGGACAGGGCGGGTTAGAGACCCAGTACTTC. Using reference TRBV28 and TRBJ2-5 for the parts outside the CDR3, the full variable domain is DVKVTQSSRYLVKRTGEKVFLECVQDMDHENMFWYRQDPGLGLRLIYFSYDVKMKEKGDIPEGYSVSREKKERFSLILESASTNQTSMYLCASSLGGQGGLETQYFGPGTRLLVL.